The rows below give T cell receptor beta chains drawn from one sample of a study of identical twins. TCRdb independently ran MiXCR on the 5' RACE reads; one entry per CDR3 protein. In the table there are fewer than 650,000 distinct CDR3 sequences, under 8.5% of which are singletons. The sample was also linked to a second study, of yellow fever vaccine responses in identical twins.

The sequencing sample was made of PBMCs. Every receptor here comes from a woman in her late teens or twenties in good health. CDR3s include the opening cysteine and the closing phenylalanine or tryptophan. The D gene is left open where the match is weak. Rows give clone size only sometimes, using once, few, many, or a class for an expanded clone.

abundance: many
d_gene: NA
v_gene: TRBV7-8
j_gene: TRBJ2-6
CDR3aa: CASSFPGANVLTF
CDR3nt: TGTGCCAGCAGCTTTCCTGGGGCCAACGTCCTGACTTTC

abundance: many
d_gene: NA
v_gene: TRBV29-1
j_gene: TRBJ1-1
CDR3aa: CSAHRTFNTEVFF
CDR3nt: TGCAGCGCACATAGGACCTTCAACACTGAAGTTTTCTTT

abundance: few
d_gene: TRBD2
v_gene: TRBV24-1
j_gene: TRBJ2-5
CDR3aa: CATSALGAGRQETQYF
CDR3nt: TGTGCCACCAGTGCCCTGGGAGCGGGACGCCAAGAGACCCAGTACTTC

abundance: NA
d_gene: NA
v_gene: TRBV12-3/TRBV12-4
j_gene: TRBJ2-1
CDR3aa: CASSLASSLYNEQFF
CDR3nt: TGTGCCAGCAGTTTAGCGTCCAGCCTCTACAATGAGCAGTTCTTC

abundance: few
d_gene: TRBD1
v_gene: TRBV5-1
j_gene: TRBJ2-6
CDR3aa: CASSVPGQGGTGANVLTF
CDR3nt: TGCGCCAGCAGCGTGCCGGGACAGGGGGGTACTGGGGCCAACGTCCTGACTTTC

abundance: many
d_gene: NA
v_gene: TRBV29-1
j_gene: TRBJ2-7
CDR3aa: CSVAGNYEQYF
CDR3nt: TGCAGCGTGGCCGGGAACTACGAGCAGTACTTC

abundance: NA
d_gene: NA
v_gene: TRBV7-9
j_gene: TRBJ1-1
CDR3aa: CASSFQDTMNTEAFF
CDR3nt: TGTGCCAGCAGCTTTCAGGACACTATGAACACTGAAGCTTTCTTT

abundance: NA
d_gene: TRBD1
v_gene: TRBV7-6
j_gene: TRBJ2-3
CDR3aa: CASSSDRGTDTQYF
CDR3nt: TGTGCCAGCAGCTCGGACAGGGGAACAGATACGCAGTATTTT

abundance: few
d_gene: NA
v_gene: TRBV3-1
j_gene: TRBJ2-4
CDR3aa: CASSQVGAKNIQYF
CDR3nt: TGTGCCAGCAGCCAAGTGGGAGCCAAAAACATTCAGTACTTC

abundance: many
d_gene: NA
v_gene: TRBV28
j_gene: TRBJ2-2
CDR3aa: CASSLGPTPRGNTGELFF
CDR3nt: TGTGCCAGCAGTTTGGGACCGACCCCTCGAGGGAACACCGGGGAGCTGTTTTTT

abundance: NA
d_gene: TRBD2
v_gene: TRBV12-3/TRBV12-4
j_gene: TRBJ2-1
CDR3aa: CASSFAVLAGGGNEQFF
CDR3nt: TGTGCCAGCAGTTTTGCGGTACTAGCGGGAGGGGGGAATGAGCAGTTCTTC

abundance: NA
d_gene: TRBD2
v_gene: TRBV6-1
j_gene: TRBJ2-5
CDR3aa: CASSVGGGARETQYF
CDR3nt: TGTGCCAGCAGTGTAGGCGGGGGGGCCCGGGAGACCCAGTACTTC

abundance: few
d_gene: NA
v_gene: TRBV18
j_gene: TRBJ1-5
CDR3aa: CASSRIGGAPNQPQHF
CDR3nt: TGTGCCAGCTCACGAATAGGCGGGGCCCCCAATCAGCCCCAGCATTTT

abundance: few
d_gene: TRBD2
v_gene: TRBV7-9
j_gene: TRBJ2-7
CDR3aa: CATQKVAGNYEQYF
CDR3nt: TGTGCCACCCAAAAGGTAGCGGGAAACTACGAGCAGTACTTC

abundance: many
d_gene: TRBD2
v_gene: TRBV20-1
j_gene: TRBJ2-3
CDR3aa: CSATGLAGEVADTQYF
CDR3nt: TGCAGTGCCACCGGACTAGCGGGGGAAGTGGCAGATACGCAGTATTTT

abundance: NA
d_gene: NA
v_gene: TRBV14
j_gene: TRBJ1-1
CDR3aa: CASSQVGGVGTEAFF
CDR3nt: TGTGCCAGCAGCCAAGTGGGGGGGGTTGGCACTGAAGCTTTCTTT

abundance: many
d_gene: TRBD2
v_gene: TRBV5-6
j_gene: TRBJ2-5
CDR3aa: CASSLLAGDRETQYF
CDR3nt: TGTGCCAGCAGCTTGCTAGCGGGAGACCGAGAGACCCAGTACTTC

abundance: many
d_gene: TRBD2
v_gene: TRBV4-2
j_gene: TRBJ2-1
CDR3aa: CASSQGTSGTYNEQFF
CDR3nt: TGTGCCAGCAGCCAAGGGACTAGCGGGACCTACAATGAGCAGTTCTTC

abundance: many
d_gene: NA
v_gene: TRBV5-1
j_gene: TRBJ2-7
CDR3aa: CASSLAGEATLYEQYF
CDR3nt: TGCGCCAGCAGCTTGGCCGGGGAGGCCACACTCTACGAGCAGTACTTC

abundance: NA
d_gene: NA
v_gene: TRBV6-2/TRBV6-3
j_gene: TRBJ2-5
CDR3aa: CASSYSIGALQTQYF
CDR3nt: TGTGCCAGCAGTTACTCGATCGGTGCTTTGCAGACCCAGTACTTC

abundance: many
d_gene: NA
v_gene: TRBV11-2
j_gene: TRBJ1-6
CDR3aa: CASSLDLGGSPLHF
CDR3nt: TGTGCCAGCAGCTTAGATCTCGGCGGGTCACCCCTCCACTTT

abundance: many
d_gene: TRBD1
v_gene: TRBV28
j_gene: TRBJ1-2
CDR3aa: CASSLQGQANTYGYTF
CDR3nt: TGTGCCAGCAGTTTACAGGGACAGGCAAACACCTATGGCTACACCTTC

abundance: few
d_gene: NA
v_gene: TRBV29-1
j_gene: TRBJ2-7
CDR3aa: CSVEAGQGYEQYF
CDR3nt: TGCAGCGTTGAAGCGGGGCAGGGTTACGAGCAGTACTTC

abundance: few
d_gene: NA
v_gene: TRBV20-1
j_gene: TRBJ1-4
CDR3aa: CSASIGRDEKLFF
CDR3nt: TGCAGTGCTAGTATTGGAAGGGATGAAAAACTGTTTTTT

abundance: few
d_gene: NA
v_gene: TRBV6-5
j_gene: TRBJ1-6
CDR3aa: CASSYGRVNSPLHF
CDR3nt: TGTGCCAGCAGTTACGGCAGGGTGAACTCACCCCTCCACTTT

abundance: NA
d_gene: NA
v_gene: TRBV12-3/TRBV12-4
j_gene: TRBJ2-4
CDR3aa: CASAAPLAKNIQYF
CDR3nt: TGTGCCAGCGCGGCACCCCTAGCCAAAAACATTCAGTACTTC

abundance: few
d_gene: TRBD1
v_gene: TRBV10-3
j_gene: TRBJ1-1
CDR3aa: CAIRVQGTNTEAFF
CDR3nt: TGTGCCATCAGGGTACAGGGGACGAACACTGAAGCTTTCTTT

abundance: once
d_gene: TRBD2
v_gene: TRBV7-9
j_gene: TRBJ2-5
CDR3aa: CASSLVVGGGQETQYF
CDR3nt: TGTGCCAGCAGCTTAGTCGTCGGGGGGGGGCAAGAGACCCAGTACTTC

abundance: many
d_gene: NA
v_gene: TRBV12-3/TRBV12-4
j_gene: TRBJ2-1
CDR3aa: CASSLAKQFF
CDR3nt: TGTGCCAGCAGTTTAGCTAAGCAGTTCTTC

abundance: NA
d_gene: NA
v_gene: TRBV5-4
j_gene: TRBJ2-1
CDR3aa: CASRYSHNEQFF
CDR3nt: TGTGCCAGCAGATATAGCCACAATGAGCAGTTCTTC

abundance: many
d_gene: TRBD2
v_gene: TRBV3-1
j_gene: TRBJ2-1
CDR3aa: CASSPRTSGRGGDEQFF
CDR3nt: TGTGCCAGCAGCCCCCGGACTAGCGGGAGAGGGGGCGATGAGCAGTTCTTC

abundance: NA
d_gene: NA
v_gene: TRBV20-1
j_gene: TRBJ2-3
CDR3aa: CSARAQVGDTQYF
CDR3nt: TGCAGTGCCCGGGCGCAGGTGGGAGATACGCAGTATTTT

abundance: many
d_gene: NA
v_gene: TRBV11-2
j_gene: TRBJ2-6
CDR3aa: CASSFTVIVLSGANVLTF
CDR3nt: TGTGCCAGCAGCTTCACCGTAATCGTCCTTTCTGGGGCCAACGTCCTGACTTTC

abundance: many
d_gene: NA
v_gene: TRBV29-1
j_gene: TRBJ2-1
CDR3aa: CSVRSPSYNEQFF
CDR3nt: TGCAGCGTGAGGTCACCCTCCTACAATGAGCAGTTCTTC

abundance: many
d_gene: TRBD2
v_gene: TRBV3-1
j_gene: TRBJ2-1
CDR3aa: CASSQDSPLAGEHNEQFF
CDR3nt: TGTGCCAGCAGCCAAGATTCTCCACTAGCGGGGGAACACAATGAGCAGTTCTTC

abundance: few
d_gene: NA
v_gene: TRBV5-1
j_gene: TRBJ2-5
CDR3aa: CASSLGGRWAESQETQYF
CDR3nt: TGCGCCAGCAGCTTGGGGGGCCGGTGGGCAGAGAGCCAAGAGACCCAGTACTTC

abundance: many
d_gene: NA
v_gene: TRBV19
j_gene: TRBJ2-1
CDR3aa: CASSTQGKDEQFF
CDR3nt: TGTGCCAGTAGTACCCAAGGGAAGGATGAGCAGTTCTTC

abundance: few
d_gene: TRBD2
v_gene: TRBV12-3/TRBV12-4
j_gene: TRBJ2-2
CDR3aa: CASRPGLAGGLSGELFF
CDR3nt: TGTGCCAGCAGACCGGGACTAGCGGGGGGGCTCTCCGGGGAGCTGTTTTTT

abundance: NA
d_gene: TRBD2
v_gene: TRBV20-1
j_gene: TRBJ2-5
CDR3aa: CSAARSSGTQETQYF
CDR3nt: TGCAGTGCGGCTCGTTCGAGCGGGACCCAAGAGACCCAGTACTTC

abundance: NA
d_gene: TRBD1
v_gene: TRBV15
j_gene: TRBJ1-1
CDR3aa: CATSTPDRANTEAFF
CDR3nt: TGTGCCACCAGCACCCCGGACAGGGCGAACACTGAAGCTTTCTTT